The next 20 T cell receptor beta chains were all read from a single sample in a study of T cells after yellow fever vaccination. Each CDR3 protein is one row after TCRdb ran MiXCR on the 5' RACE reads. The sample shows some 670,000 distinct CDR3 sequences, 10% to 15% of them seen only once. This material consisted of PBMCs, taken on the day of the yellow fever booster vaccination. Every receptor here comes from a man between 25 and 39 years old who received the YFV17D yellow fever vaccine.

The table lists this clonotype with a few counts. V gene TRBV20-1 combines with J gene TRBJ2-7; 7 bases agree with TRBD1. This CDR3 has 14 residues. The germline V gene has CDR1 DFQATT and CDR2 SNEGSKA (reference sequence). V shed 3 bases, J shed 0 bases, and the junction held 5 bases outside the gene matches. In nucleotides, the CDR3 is TGCAGTGCTAGCCAGACAGGGAACTCCTACGAGCAGTACTTC. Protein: CSASQTGNSYEQYF.

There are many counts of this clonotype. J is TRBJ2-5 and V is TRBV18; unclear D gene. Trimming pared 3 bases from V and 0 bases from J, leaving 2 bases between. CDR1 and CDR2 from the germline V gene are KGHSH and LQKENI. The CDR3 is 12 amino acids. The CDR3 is CASSPYQETQYF. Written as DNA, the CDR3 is TGTGCCAGCTCACCGTACCAAGAGACCCAGTACTTC.

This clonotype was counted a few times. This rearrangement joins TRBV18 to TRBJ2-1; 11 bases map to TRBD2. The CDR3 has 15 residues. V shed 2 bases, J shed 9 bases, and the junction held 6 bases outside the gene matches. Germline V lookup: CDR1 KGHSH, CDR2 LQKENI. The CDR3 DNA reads TGTGCCAGCTCACCAACTAGCGGGAGATTAGGTGAGCAGTTCTTC. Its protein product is CASSPTSGRLGEQFF.

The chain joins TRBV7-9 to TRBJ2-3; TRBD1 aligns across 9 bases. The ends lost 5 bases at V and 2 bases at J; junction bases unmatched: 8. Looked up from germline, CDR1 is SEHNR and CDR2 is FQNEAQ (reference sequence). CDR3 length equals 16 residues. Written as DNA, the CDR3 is TGTGCCAGCAGCCGAGGATGGGACAGGGCCACAGATACGCAGTATTTT. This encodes CASSRGWDRATDTQYF.

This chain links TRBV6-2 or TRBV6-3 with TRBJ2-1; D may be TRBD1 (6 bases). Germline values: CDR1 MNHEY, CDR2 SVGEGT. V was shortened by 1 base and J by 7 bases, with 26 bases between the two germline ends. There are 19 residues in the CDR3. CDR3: CASSYFRLDSLNPQNEQFF. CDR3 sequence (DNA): TGTGCCAGCAGTTACTTCCGATTGGACAGCCTGAACCCTCAAAATGAGCAGTTCTTC.

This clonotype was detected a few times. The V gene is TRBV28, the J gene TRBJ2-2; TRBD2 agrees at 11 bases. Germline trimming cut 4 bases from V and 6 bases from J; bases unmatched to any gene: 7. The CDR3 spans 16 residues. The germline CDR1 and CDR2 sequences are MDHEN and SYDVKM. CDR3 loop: CASSYPLSGRAGELFF. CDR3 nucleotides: TGTGCCAGCAGTTACCCCCTTAGCGGGAGGGCCGGGGAGCTGTTTTTT.

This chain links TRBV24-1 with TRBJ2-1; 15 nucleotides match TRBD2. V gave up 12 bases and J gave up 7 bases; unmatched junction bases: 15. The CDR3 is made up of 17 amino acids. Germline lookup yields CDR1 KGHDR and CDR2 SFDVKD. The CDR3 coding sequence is TGTGCCGCTGCGGGGCAGGGGGGGACTAGCGGGAGGAATGAGCAGTTCTTC. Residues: CAAAGQGGTSGRNEQFF.

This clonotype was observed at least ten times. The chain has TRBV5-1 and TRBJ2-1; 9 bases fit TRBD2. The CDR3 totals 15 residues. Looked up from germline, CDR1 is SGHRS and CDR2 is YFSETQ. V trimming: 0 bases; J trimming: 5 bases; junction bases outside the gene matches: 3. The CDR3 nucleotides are TGCGCCAGCAGCTTGGTGACTAGCGGTAACAATGAGCAGTTCTTC. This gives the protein CASSLVTSGNNEQFF.

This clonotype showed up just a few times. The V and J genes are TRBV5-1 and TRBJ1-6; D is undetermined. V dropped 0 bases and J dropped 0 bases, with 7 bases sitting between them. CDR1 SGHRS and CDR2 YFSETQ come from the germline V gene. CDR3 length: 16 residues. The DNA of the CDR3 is TGCGCCAGCAGCTTGGGCGGAAGCTCCTATAATTCACCCCTCCACTTT. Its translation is CASSLGGSSYNSPLHF.

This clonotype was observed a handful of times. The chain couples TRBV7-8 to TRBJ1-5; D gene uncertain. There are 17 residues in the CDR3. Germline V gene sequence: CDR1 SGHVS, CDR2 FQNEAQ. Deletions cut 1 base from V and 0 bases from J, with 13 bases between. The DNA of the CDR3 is TGTGCCAGCAGCTTAGTATTTTGGGAGTATAGCAATCAGCCCCAGCATTTT. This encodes CASSLVFWEYSNQPQHF.

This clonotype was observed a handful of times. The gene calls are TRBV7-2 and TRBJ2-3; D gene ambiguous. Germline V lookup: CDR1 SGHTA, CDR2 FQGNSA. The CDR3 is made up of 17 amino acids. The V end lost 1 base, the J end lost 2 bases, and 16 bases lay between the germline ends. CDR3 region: CASSLGWQSLYTDTQYF. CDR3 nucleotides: TGTGCCAGCAGCTTAGGTTGGCAGAGTTTATACACAGATACGCAGTATTTT.

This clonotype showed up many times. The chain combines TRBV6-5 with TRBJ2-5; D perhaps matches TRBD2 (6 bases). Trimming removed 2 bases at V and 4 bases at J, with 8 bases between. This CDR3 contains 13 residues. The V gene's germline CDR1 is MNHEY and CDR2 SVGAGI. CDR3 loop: CASSYRAGETQYF. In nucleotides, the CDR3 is TGTGCCAGCAGTTACCGAGCGGGAGAGACCCAGTACTTC.

The CDR3 coding sequence is TGTGCCAGTAGTATGATGGCCAGGGCGGGTGAAAAACTGTTTTTT. Translating it yields CASSMMARAGEKLFF. V gene TRBV19 combines with J gene TRBJ1-4; a weak D match, TRBD1 (5 bases). Germline loops: CDR1 LNHDA, CDR2 SQIVND (reference sequence). The CDR3 consists of 15 residues. The ends were cut back, 3 bases at V and 7 bases at J, with 15 bases in the middle. Together with reference TRBV19 and TRBJ1-4, the CDR3 gives the full variable domain: DGGITQSPKYLFRKEGQNVTLSCEQNLNHDAMYWYRQDPGQGLRLIYYSQIVNDFQKGDIAEGYSVSREKKESFPLTVTSAQKNPTAFYLCASSMMARAGEKLFFGSGTQLSVL.

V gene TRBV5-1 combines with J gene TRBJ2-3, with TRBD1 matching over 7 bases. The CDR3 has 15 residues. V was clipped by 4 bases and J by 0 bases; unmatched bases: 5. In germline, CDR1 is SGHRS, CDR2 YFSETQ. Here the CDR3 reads CASSPGTESTDTQYF. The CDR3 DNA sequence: TGCGCCAGCAGCCCTGGGACAGAAAGCACAGATACGCAGTATTTT.

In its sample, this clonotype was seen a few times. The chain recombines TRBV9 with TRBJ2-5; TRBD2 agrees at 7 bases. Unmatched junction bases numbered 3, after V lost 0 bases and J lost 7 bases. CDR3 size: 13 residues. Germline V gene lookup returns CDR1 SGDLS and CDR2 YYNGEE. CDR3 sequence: CASSVERGGTQYF. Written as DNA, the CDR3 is TGTGCCAGCAGCGTAGAGCGGGGAGGGACCCAGTACTTC. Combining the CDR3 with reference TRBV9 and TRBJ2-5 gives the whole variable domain DSGVTQTPKHLITATGQRVTLRCSPRSGDLSVYWYQQSLDQGLQFLIQYYNGEERAKGNILERFSAQQFPDLHSELNLSSLELGDSALYFCASSVERGGTQYFGPGTRLLVL.

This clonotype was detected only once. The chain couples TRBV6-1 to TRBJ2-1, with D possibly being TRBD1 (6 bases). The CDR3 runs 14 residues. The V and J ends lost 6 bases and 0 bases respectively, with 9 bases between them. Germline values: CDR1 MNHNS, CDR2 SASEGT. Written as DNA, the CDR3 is TGTGCCAGCAGGGGACACCCCTCCTACAATGAGCAGTTCTTC. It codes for CASRGHPSYNEQFF.

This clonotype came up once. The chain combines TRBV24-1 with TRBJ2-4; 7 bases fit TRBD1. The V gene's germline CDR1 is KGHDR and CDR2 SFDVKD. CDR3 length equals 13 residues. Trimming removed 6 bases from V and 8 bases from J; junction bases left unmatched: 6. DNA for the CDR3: TGTGCCACCAGTAGGGGGCCAGGGTACATTCAGTACTTC. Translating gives CATSRGPGYIQYF.

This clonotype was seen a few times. The CDR3, as DNA: TGCGCCAGCAGCCCTAACCCCCCGCTAGCGGGAGGCGAAGGCCCAGATACGCAGTATTTT. This translates into CASSPNPPLAGGEGPDTQYF. The rearrangement joins TRBV4-1 to TRBJ2-3; 11 bases align to TRBD2. V was pared by 4 bases and J by 4 bases, with 19 bases of the junction left unmatched. Germline CDR1 reads MGHRA; CDR2 reads YSYEKL. The CDR3 runs to 20 residues.

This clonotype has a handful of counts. The CDR3 here is CASSSATEQYF. For the CDR3, the DNA is TGTGCCAGCAGCTCCGCAACCGAGCAGTACTTC. The chain uses TRBV6-2 or TRBV6-3 and TRBJ2-7, with D uncertain. The CDR3 is made up of 11 amino acids. Between the trimmed V and J ends, which lost 6 bases and 6 bases, there was a span of 9 bases. Germline V lookup: CDR1 MNHEY, CDR2 SVGEGT.

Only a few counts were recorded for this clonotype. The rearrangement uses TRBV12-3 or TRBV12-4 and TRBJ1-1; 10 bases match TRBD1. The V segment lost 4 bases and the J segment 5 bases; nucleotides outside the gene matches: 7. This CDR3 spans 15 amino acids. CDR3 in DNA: TGTGCCAGCAGTTCGATAGACAGGGGGCTAACTGAAGCTTTCTTT. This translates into CASSSIDRGLTEAFF.